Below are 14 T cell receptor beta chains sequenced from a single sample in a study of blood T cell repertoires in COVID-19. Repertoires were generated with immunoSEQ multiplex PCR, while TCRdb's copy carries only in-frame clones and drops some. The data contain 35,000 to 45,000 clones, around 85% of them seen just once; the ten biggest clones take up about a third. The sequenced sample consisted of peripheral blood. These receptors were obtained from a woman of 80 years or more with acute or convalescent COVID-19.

CDR3 bases: TGTGCCAGCAGTCCCACCAAACTAGCGGGAGCTCAAGAGACCCAGTACTTC. This gives the protein CASSPTKLAGAQETQYF. The chain employs TRBV27 and TRBJ2-5, with 11 bases identical to TRBD2. The CDR3 spans 17 residues. With 5 bases clipped from V and 2 bases from J, the junction kept 10 bases outside the gene matches. Germline values: CDR1 MNHEY, CDR2 SMNVEV (reference sequence).

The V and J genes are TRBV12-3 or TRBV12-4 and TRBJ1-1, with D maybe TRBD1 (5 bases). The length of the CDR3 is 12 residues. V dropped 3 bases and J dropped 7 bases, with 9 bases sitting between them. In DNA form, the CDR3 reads TGTGCCAGCAGTTTGGCAGGGATTGAAGCTTTCTTT. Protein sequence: CASSLAGIEAFF.

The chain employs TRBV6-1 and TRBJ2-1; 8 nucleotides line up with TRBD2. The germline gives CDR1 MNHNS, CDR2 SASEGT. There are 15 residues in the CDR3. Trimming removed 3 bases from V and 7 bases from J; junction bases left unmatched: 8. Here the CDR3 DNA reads TGTGCCAGCAGTGATTTCCAGCGGGAGAAGAATGAGCAGTTCTTC. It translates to CASSDFQREKNEQFF.

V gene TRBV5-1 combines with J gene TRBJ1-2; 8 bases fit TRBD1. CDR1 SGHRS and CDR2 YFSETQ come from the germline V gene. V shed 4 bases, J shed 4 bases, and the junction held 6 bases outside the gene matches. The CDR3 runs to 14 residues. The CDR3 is CASSRGQDLYGYTF. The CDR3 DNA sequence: TGCGCCAGCAGCCGGGGACAGGACCTCTATGGCTACACCTTC.

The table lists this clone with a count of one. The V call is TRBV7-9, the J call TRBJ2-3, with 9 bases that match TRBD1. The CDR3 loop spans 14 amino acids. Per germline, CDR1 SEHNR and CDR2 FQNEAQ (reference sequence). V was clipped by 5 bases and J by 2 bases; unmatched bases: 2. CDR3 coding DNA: TGTGCCAGCAGCCGGACAGGGGTCACAGATACGCAGTATTTT. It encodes CASSRTGVTDTQYF.

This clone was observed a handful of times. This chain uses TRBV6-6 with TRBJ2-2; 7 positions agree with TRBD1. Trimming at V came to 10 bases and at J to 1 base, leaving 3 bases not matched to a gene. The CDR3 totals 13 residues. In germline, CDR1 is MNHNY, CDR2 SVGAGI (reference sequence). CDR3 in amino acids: CATHRGNTGELFF. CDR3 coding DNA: TGTGCCACCCACAGGGGGAACACCGGGGAGCTGTTTTTT.

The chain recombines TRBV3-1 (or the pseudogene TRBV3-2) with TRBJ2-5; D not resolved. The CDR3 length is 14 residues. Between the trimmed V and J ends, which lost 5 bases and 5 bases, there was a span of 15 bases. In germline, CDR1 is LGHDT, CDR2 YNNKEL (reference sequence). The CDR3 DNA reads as TGTGCCAGCAGCTACCCCATAGAGGAGGAGACCCAGTACTTC. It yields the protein CASSYPIEEETQYF.

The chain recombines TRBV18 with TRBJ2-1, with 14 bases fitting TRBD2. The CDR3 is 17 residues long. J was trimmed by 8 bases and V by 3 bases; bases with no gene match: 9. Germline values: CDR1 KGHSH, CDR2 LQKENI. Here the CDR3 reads CASSPRTMGLAGDEQFF. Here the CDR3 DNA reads TGTGCCAGCTCACCGAGAACTATGGGACTAGCGGGAGATGAGCAGTTCTTC.

The CDR3 DNA reads TGTGCCAGCAGCTACGGACAGGGTTACGAAAAACTGTTTTTT. This translates into CASSYGQGYEKLFF. The chain has TRBV7-2 and TRBJ1-4; 8 nucleotides align to TRBD1. CDR1 is SGHTA, CDR2 FQGNSA, per germline. This CDR3 region has 14 residues. The ends lost 4 bases at V and 8 bases at J; junction bases unmatched: 6.

CDR3 nucleotide sequence: TGTGCCAGTAGTACTTCGACTAGTCCGGATACAAACTCCTACGAGCAGTACTTC. Protein product: CASSTSTSPDTNSYEQYF. The rearrangement joins TRBV19 to TRBJ2-7, with a weak D call TRBD2 (6 bases). The CDR3 is 18 amino acids. Trimming took 4 bases from V and 0 from J, leaving 22 bases between them. Germline CDR1 LNHDA, CDR2 SQIVND (reference sequence).

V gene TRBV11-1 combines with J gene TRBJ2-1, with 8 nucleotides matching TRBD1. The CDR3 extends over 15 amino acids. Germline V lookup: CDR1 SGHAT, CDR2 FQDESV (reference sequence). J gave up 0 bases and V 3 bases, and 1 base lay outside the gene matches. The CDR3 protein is CASSFGQGSYNEQFF. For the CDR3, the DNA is TGTGCCAGCAGCTTTGGACAGGGCTCCTACAATGAGCAGTTCTTC. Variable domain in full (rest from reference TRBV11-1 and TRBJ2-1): EAEVAQSPRYKITEKSQAVAFWCDPISGHATLYWYRQILGQGPELLVQFQDESVVDDSQLPKDRFSAERLKGVDSTLKIQPAELGDSAMYLCASSFGQGSYNEQFFGPGTRLTVL.

CDR3 protein: CSVEDSGYGYTF. The DNA for the CDR3 is TGCAGCGTTGAAGACTCAGGGTATGGCTACACCTTC. The genes are TRBV29-1 and TRBJ1-2; a possible D gene is TRBD1 (5 bases). The CDR3 loop spans 12 amino acids. V was shortened by 0 bases and J by 5 bases, with 7 bases between the two germline ends. In germline, CDR1 is SQVTM, CDR2 ANQGSEA. The full variable domain, completed using reference TRBV29-1 and TRBJ1-2, is SAVISQKPSRDICQRGTSLTIQCQVDSQVTMMFWYRQQPGQSLTLIATANQGSEATYESGFVIDKFPISRPNLTFSTLTVSNMSPEDSSIYLCSVEDSGYGYTFGSGTRLTVV.

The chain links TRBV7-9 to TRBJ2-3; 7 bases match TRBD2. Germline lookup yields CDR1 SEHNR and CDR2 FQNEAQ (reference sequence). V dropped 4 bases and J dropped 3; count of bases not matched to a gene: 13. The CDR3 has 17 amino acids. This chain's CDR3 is CASSSAASGIITDTQYF. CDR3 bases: TGTGCCAGCAGCTCCGCCGCGAGCGGGATTATAACAGATACGCAGTATTTT. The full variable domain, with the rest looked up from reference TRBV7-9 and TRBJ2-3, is DTGVSQNPRHKITKRGQNVTFRCDPISEHNRLYWYRQTLGQGPEFLTYFQNEAQLEKSRLLSDRFSAERPKGSFSTLEIQRTEQGDSAMYLCASSSAASGIITDTQYFGPGTRLTVL.

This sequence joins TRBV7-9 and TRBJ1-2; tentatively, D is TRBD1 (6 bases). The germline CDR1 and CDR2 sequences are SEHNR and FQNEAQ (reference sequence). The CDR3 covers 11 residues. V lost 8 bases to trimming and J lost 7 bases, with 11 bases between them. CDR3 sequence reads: CASGGGRGYTF. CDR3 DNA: TGTGCCAGCGGGGGGGGCCGTGGCTACACCTTC. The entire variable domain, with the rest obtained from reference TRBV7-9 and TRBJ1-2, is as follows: DTGVSQNPRHKITKRGQNVTFRCDPISEHNRLYWYRQTLGQGPEFLTYFQNEAQLEKSRLLSDRFSAERPKGSFSTLEIQRTEQGDSAMYLCASGGGRGYTFGSGTRLTVV.